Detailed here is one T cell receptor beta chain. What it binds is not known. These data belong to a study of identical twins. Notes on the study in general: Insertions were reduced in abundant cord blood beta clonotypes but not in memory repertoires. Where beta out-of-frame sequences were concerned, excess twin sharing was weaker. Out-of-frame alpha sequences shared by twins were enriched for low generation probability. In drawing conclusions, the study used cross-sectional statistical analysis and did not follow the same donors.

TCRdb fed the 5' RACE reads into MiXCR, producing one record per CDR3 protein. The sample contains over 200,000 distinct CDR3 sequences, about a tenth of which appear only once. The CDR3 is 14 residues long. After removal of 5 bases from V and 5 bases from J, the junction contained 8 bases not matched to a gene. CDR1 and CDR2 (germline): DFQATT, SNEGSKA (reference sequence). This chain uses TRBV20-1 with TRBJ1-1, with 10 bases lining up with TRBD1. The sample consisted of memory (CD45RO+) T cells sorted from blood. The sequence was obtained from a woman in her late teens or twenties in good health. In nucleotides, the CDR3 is TGCAGTGCTCGAACGACAGGGGGCCAAACTGAAGCTTTCTTT. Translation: CSARTTGGQTEAFF.